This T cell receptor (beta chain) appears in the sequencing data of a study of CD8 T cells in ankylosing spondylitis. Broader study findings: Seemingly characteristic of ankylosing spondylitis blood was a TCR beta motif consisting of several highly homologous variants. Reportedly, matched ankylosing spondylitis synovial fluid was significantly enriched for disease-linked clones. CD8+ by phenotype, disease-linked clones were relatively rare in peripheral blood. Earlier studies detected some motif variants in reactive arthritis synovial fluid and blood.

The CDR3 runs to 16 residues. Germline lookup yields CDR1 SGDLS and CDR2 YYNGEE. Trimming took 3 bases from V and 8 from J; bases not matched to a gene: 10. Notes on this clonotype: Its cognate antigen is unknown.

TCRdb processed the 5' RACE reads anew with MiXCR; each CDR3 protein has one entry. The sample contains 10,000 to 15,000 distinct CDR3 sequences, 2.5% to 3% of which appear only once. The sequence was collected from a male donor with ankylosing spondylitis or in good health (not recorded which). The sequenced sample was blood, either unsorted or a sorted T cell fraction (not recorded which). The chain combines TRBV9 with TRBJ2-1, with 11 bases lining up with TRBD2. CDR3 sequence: CASSAGLAGGKDEQFF. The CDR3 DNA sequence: TGTGCCAGCAGCGCAGGCCTAGCGGGGGGTAAGGATGAGCAGTTCTTC.